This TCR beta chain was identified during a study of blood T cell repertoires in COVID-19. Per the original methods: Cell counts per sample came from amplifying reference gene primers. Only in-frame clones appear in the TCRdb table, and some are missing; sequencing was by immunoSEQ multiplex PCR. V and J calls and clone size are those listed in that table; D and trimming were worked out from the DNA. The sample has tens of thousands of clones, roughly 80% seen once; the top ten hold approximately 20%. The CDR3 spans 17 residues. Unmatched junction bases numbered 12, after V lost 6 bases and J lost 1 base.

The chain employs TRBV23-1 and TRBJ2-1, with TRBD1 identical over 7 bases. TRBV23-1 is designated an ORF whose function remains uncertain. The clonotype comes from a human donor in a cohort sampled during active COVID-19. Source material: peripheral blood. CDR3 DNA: TGCGCCAGCAGCCCCGGGTCCACAGGGGAGTCCTACAATGAGCAGTTCTTC. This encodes CASSPGSTGESYNEQFF.